These T cell receptor beta chains were read from a single sample in a study of technical replicates of blood from several donors. Data came from immunoSEQ multiplex PCR; TCRdb stores just in-frame clones and leaves some out. The table shows about 88,000 clones, with 85% to 95% occurring only once. The sample comprised T cells isolated from PBMCs. All receptors derive from a human donor in good health. CDR3s include the opening cysteine and the closing phenylalanine or tryptophan. A D gene is named only where the DNA matches it firmly.

CDR3 | DNA | J | V | D
CASSYQGSYEQYF | TGTGCCAGCAGCTACCAGGGATCCTACGAGCAGTACTTC | TRBJ2-7 | TRBV5-4 | NA
CASRTSPGQREAFF | TGTGCCAGCAGAACTTCCCCAGGACAGAGAGAAGCTTTCTTT | TRBJ1-1 | TRBV28 | NA
CATTPTGTDTQYF | TGTGCCACCACCCCCACAGGCACAGATACGCAGTATTTT | TRBJ2-3 | TRBV15 | NA
CATFGGTRQTDTQYF | TGTGCCACCTTCGGAGGGACTCGTCAAACAGATACGCAGTATTTT | TRBJ2-3 | TRBV19 | NA
CASSQNQDSGDGYTF | TGTGCCAGCTCCCAAAATCAGGACAGCGGTGATGGCTACACCTTC | TRBJ1-2 | TRBV18 | NA
CASSPPPGSTDTQYF | TGTGCCAGCAGCCCGCCGCCGGGGAGCACAGATACGCAGTATTTT | TRBJ2-3 | TRBV5-4 | NA
CSGTSGHTGSQYF | TGCAGCGGGACTAGCGGACACACGGGGTCCCAGTACTTC | TRBJ2-5 | TRBV29-1 | TRBD2
CASANSGSSYGYTF | TGCGCCAGCGCCAACTCGGGGTCATCCTATGGCTACACCTTC | TRBJ1-2 | TRBV4-1 | NA
CASSGTGGGTEAFF | TGTGCCAGCAGCGGGACAGGGGGCGGCACTGAAGCTTTCTTT | TRBJ1-1 | TRBV5-4 | TRBD1
CASSTQGGGYTF | TGTGCCAGTAGTACACAGGGTGGTGGCTACACCTTC | TRBJ1-2 | TRBV19 | NA
CASSPRAGLNTEAFF | TGTGCCAGCAGCCCCAGGGCAGGTTTGAACACTGAAGCTTTCTTT | TRBJ1-1 | TRBV7-8 | NA
CATRGLEYNEQFF | TGTGCCACCCGGGGACTGGAATACAATGAGCAGTTCTTC | TRBJ2-1 | TRBV18 | NA
CAWIRSPWGQGAGFDTEAFF | TGTGCCTGGATCCGATCTCCTTGGGGACAGGGGGCTGGATTCGACACTGAAGCTTTCTTT | TRBJ1-1 | TRBV30 | TRBD1
CASSVGLAGITDTQYF | TGTGCCAGCAGCGTCGGACTAGCGGGGATCACAGATACGCAGTATTTT | TRBJ2-3 | TRBV9 | TRBD2